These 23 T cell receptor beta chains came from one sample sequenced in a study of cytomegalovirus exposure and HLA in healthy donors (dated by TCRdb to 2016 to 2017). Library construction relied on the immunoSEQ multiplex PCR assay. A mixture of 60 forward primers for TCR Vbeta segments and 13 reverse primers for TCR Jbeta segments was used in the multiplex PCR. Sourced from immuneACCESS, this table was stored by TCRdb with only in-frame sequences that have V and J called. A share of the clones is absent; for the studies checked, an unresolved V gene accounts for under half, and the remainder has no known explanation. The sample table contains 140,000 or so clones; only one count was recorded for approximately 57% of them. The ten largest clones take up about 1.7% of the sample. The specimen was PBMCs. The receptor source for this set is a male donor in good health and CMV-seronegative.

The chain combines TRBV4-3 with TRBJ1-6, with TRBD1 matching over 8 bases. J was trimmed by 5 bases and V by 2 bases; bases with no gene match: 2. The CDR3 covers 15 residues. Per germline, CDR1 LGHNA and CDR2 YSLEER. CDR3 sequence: CASSQNRGDNSPLHF. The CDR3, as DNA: TGCGCCAGCAGCCAAAACAGGGGGGATAATTCACCCCTCCACTTT.

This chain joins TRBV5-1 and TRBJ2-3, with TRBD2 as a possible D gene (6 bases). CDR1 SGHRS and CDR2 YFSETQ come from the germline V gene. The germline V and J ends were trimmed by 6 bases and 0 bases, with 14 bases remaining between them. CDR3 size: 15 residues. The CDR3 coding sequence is TGCGCCAGCACCAACTATAGCGGTAGCACAGATACGCAGTATTTT. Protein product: CASTNYSGSTDTQYF.

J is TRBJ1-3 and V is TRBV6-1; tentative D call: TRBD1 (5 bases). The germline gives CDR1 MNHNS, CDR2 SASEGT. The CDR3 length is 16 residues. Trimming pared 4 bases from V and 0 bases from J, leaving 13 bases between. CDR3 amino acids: CASSVRVVGSGNTIYF. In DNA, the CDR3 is TGTGCCAGCAGTGTCAGGGTAGTGGGCTCTGGAAACACCATATATTTT.

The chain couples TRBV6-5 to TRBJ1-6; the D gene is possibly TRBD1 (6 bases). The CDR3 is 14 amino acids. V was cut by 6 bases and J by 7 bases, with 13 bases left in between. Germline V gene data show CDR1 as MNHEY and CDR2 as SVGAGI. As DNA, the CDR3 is TGTGCCAGCAGCTTACAGGGCGTGAATTCACCCCTCCACTTT. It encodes CASSLQGVNSPLHF.

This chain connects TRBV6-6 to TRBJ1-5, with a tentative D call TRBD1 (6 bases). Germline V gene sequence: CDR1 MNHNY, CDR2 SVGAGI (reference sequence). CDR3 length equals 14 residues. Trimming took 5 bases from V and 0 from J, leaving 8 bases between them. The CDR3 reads CASSGQYSNQPQHF. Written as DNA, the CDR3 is TGTGCCAGCAGTGGACAGTATAGCAATCAGCCCCAGCATTTT.

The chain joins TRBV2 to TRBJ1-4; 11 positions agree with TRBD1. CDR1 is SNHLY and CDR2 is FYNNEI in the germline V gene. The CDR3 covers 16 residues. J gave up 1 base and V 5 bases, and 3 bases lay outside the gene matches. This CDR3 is CASSRDRGGTNEKLFF. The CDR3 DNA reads TGTGCCAGCAGTCGGGACAGGGGGGGAACTAATGAAAAACTGTTTTTT.

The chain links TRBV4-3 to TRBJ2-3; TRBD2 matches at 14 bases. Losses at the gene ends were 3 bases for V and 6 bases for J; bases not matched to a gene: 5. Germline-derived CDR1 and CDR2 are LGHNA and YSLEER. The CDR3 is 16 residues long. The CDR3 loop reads CASSQTSGGAVDTQYF. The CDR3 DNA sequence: TGCGCCAGCAGCCAGACTAGCGGGGGGGCCGTGGATACGCAGTATTTT.

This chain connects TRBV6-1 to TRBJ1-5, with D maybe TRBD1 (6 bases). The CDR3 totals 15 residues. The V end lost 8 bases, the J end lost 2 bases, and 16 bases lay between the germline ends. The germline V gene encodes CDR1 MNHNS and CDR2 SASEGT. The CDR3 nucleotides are TGTGCCAGCCACAGGGCCTCTGATGGCAATCAGCCCCAGCATTTT. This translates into CASHRASDGNQPQHF.

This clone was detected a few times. CDR3 nucleotides: TGCGCCAGCAGCTTCTACAGTGGCCTAAACCAAGAGACCCAGTACTTC. Its protein is CASSFYSGLNQETQYF. The V gene is TRBV5-1, the J gene TRBJ2-5; no definite D call. The germline V and J ends were trimmed by 2 bases and 0 bases, with 14 bases remaining between them. CDR1 and CDR2 (germline): SGHRS, YFSETQ. The CDR3 consists of 16 residues.

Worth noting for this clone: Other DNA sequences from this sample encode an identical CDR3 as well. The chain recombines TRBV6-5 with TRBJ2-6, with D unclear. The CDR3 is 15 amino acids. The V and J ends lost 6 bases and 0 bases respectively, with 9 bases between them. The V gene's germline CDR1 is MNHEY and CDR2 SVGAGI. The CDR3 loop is CASSLLYSGANVLTF. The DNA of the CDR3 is TGTGCCAGCAGCTTATTATACTCTGGGGCCAACGTCCTGACTTTC.

In DNA, the CDR3 is TGTGCCTGGAGTATGAGGACTGGGGAAAAACTGTTTTTT. Its protein is CAWSMRTGEKLFF. The chain links TRBV30 to TRBJ1-4; D is ambiguous. Germline V CDR1 and CDR2: GTSNPN, SVGIG (reference sequence). The ends were cut back, 2 bases at V and 8 bases at J, with 12 bases in the middle. The CDR3 consists of 13 residues.

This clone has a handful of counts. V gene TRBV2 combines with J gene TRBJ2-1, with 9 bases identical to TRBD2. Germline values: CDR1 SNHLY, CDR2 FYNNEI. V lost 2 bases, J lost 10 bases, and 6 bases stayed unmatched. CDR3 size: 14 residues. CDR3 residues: CASSERLAGFEQFF. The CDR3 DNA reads TGTGCCAGCAGTGAACGGCTAGCGGGGTTCGAGCAGTTCTTC.

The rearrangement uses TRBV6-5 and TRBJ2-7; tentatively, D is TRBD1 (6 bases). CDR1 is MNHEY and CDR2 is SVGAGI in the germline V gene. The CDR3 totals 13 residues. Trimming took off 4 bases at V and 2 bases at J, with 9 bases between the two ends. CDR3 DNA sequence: TGTGCCAGCAGTTCCGGACAGACCTACGAGCAGTACTTC. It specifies CASSSGQTYEQYF.

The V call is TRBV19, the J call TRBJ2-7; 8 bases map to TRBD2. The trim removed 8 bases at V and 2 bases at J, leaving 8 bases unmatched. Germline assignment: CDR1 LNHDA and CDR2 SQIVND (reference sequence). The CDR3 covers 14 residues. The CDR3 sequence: CASGSGGETYEQYF. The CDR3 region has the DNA TGTGCCAGTGGGAGCGGGGGTGAGACCTACGAGCAGTACTTC.

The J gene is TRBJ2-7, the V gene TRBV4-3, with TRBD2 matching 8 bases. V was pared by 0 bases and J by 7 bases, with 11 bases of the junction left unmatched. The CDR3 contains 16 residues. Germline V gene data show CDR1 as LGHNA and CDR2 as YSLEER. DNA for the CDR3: TGCGCCAGCAGCCAAGAATTGGCTAGCGGGTCCGGGGAGCAGTACTTC. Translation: CASSQELASGSGEQYF.

The chain's CDR3 is CASSYFHKNTEAFF. Written as DNA, the CDR3 is TGTGCCAGCAGTTACTTCCACAAAAACACTGAAGCTTTCTTT. V is TRBV6-5 and J is TRBJ1-1; D is ambiguous. The CDR3 is 14 residues long. CDR1 MNHEY and CDR2 SVGAGI come from the germline V gene. The V end was cut by 1 base, the J end by 2 bases, with 8 bases between.

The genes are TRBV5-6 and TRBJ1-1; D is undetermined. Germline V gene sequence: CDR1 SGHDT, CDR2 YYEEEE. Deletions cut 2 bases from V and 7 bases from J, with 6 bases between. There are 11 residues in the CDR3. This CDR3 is CASSLEFEAFF. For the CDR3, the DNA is TGTGCCAGCAGCTTAGAGTTTGAAGCTTTCTTT.

CDR3 residues: CASSLLENTGELFF. The CDR3 DNA is TGCGCCAGCAGCTTGTTAGAAAACACCGGGGAGCTGTTTTTT. The chain joins TRBV5-1 to TRBJ2-2, with D unclear. This CDR3 has 14 amino acids. Trimming removed 1 base at V and 2 bases at J, with 6 bases between. The germline gives CDR1 SGHRS, CDR2 YFSETQ.

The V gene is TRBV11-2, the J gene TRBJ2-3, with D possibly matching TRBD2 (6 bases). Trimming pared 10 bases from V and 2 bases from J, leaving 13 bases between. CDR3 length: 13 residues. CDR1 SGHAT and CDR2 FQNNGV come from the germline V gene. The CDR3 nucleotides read TGTGCCACCGAGGGACTTACCACAGATACGCAGTATTTT. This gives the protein CATEGLTTDTQYF.

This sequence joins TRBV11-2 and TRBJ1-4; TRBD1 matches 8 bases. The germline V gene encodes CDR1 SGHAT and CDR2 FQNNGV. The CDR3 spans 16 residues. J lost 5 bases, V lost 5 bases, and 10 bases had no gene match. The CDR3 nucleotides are TGTGCCAGCAGCCACCGTCCGGGACAGGAAAATGAAAAACTGTTTTTT. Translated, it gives CASSHRPGQENEKLFF.

The CDR3 DNA is TGTGCCAGTAGTCAAGGGACAGGGGGCTCTAAAAACATTCAGTACTTC. Its translation: CASSQGTGGSKNIQYF. The chain uses TRBV19 and TRBJ2-4, with 12 nucleotides matching TRBD1. CDR1 and CDR2 from the germline V gene are LNHDA and SQIVND (reference sequence). J lost 4 bases, V lost 5 bases, and 6 bases had no gene match. This CDR3 is 16 amino acids long.

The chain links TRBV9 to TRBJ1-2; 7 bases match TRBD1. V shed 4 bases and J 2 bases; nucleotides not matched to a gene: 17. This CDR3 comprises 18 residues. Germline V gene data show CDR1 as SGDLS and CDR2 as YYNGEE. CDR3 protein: CASSQGTEQFRLNYGYTF. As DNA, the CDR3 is TGTGCCAGCAGCCAAGGGACAGAGCAGTTTCGGCTGAACTATGGCTACACCTTC.

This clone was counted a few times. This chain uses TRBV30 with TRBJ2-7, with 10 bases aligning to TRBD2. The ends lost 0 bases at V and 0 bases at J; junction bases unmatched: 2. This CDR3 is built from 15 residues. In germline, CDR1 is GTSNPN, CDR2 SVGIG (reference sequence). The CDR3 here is CAWSVERGGSYEQYF. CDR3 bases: TGTGCCTGGAGTGTAGAGCGGGGGGGCTCCTACGAGCAGTACTTC.